This T cell receptor (beta chain) originates from a study of cytomegalovirus exposure and HLA in healthy donors. In the case of this clone: The antigen remains unidentified.

V trimming: 0 bases; J trimming: 0 bases; junction bases outside the gene matches: 1. The germline gives CDR1 KGHSH, CDR2 LQKENI. This CDR3 is 16 amino acids long. Study findings and constraints: Listed as cytomegalovirus-associated were about 160 TCR beta chains. In presence/absence analyses, roughly uniform sequencing depth across donors was assumed.

It was with 60 Vbeta and 13 Jbeta primers that the PCR ran. TCRdb's table, derived via immunoSEQ multiplex PCR, lists solely in-frame clones and lacks some. Altogether 60,000 or so clones are present, more than 70% being singletons, with the ten largest covering more than 20%. Sequencing input: PBMCs. The TCR comes from a man aged 50 to 59 in good health and CMV-seropositive. V is TRBV18 and J is TRBJ2-1; 8 bases map to TRBD2. CDR3 in amino acids: CASSPPAGGSYNEQFF. CDR3 in DNA: TGTGCCAGCTCACCACCTGCGGGGGGCTCCTACAATGAGCAGTTCTTC.